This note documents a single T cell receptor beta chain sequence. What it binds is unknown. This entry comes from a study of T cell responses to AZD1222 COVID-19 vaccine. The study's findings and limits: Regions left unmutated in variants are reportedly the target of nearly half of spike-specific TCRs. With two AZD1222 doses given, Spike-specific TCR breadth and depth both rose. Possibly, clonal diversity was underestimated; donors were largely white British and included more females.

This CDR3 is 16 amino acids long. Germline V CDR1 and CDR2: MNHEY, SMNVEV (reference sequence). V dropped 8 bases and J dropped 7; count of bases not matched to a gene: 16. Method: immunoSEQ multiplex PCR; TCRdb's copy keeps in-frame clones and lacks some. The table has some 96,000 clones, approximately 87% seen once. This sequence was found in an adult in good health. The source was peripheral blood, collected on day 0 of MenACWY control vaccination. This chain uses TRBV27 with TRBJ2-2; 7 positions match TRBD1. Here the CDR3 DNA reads TGTGCCAGCCAGGACTCAGCTTCTACAGGGGTCGGGGAGCTGTTTTTT. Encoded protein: CASQDSASTGVGELFF.